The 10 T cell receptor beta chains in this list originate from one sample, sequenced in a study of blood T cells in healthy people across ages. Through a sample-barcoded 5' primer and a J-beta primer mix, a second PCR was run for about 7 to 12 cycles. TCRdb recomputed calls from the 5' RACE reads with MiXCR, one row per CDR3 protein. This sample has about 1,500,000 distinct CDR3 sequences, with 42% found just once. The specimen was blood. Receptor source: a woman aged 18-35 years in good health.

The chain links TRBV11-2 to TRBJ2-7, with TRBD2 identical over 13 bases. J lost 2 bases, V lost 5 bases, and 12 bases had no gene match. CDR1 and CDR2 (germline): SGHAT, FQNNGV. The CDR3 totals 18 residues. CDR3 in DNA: TGTGCCAGCAGCCCTGGGACTAGCGGGGCCAGCTCAACCTACGAGCAGTACTTC. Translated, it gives CASSPGTSGASSTYEQYF.

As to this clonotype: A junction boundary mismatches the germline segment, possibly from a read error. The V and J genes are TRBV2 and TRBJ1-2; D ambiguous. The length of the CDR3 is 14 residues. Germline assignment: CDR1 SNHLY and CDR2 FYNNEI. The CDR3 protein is CASRPPVGNSGYTF. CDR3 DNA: TGTGCCAGCAGGCCGCCCGTAGGGAACTCTGGCTACACCTTC.

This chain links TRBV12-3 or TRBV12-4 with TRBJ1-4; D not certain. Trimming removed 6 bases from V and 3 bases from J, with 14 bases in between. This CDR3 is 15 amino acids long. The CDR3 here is CASSSNREPNEKLFF. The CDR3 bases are TGTGCCAGCAGCAGCAACCGGGAGCCTAATGAAAAACTGTTTTTT.

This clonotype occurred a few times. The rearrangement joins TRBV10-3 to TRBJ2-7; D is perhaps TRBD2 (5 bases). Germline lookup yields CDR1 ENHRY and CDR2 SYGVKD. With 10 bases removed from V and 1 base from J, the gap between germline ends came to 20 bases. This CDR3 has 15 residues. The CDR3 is CANPLRTGWSYEQYF. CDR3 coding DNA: TGTGCCAACCCATTGAGAACGGGATGGTCCTACGAGCAGTACTTC.

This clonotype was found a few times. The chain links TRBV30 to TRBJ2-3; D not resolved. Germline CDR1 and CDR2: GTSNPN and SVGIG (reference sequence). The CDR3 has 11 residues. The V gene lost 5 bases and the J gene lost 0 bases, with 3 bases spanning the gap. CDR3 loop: CAWGSTDTQYF. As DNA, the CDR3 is TGTGCCTGGGGCAGCACAGATACGCAGTATTTT.

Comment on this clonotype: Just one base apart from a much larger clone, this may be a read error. CDR3: CASSQVTEQYF. CDR3 coding DNA: TGTGCCAGCAGCCAAGTGACCGAGCAGTACTTC. The J gene is TRBJ2-7, the V gene TRBV3-1; D gene uncertain. CDR1 is LGHDT and CDR2 is YNNKEL in the germline V gene (reference sequence). Trimming pared 1 base from V and 6 bases from J, leaving 4 bases between. The CDR3 totals 11 residues.

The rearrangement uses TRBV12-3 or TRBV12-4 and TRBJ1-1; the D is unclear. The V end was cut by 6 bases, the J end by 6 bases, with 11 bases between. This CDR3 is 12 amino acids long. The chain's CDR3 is CASRVQASEAFF. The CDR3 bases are TGTGCCAGCAGGGTGCAAGCGTCTGAAGCTTTCTTT.

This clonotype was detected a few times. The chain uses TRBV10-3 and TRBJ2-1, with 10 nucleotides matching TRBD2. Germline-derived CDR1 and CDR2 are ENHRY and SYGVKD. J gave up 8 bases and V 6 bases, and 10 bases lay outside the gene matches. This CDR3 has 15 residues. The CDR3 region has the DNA TGTGCCATCAGCACGAGCGGGGGGGCCAACCATGAGCAGTTCTTC. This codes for CAISTSGGANHEQFF.

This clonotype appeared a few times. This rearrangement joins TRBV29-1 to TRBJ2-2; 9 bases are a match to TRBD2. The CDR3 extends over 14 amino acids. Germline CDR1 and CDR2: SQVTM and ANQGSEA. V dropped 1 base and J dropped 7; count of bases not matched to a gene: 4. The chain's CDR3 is CSVEGGGAIGELFF. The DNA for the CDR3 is TGCAGCGTTGAAGGCGGGGGGGCTATCGGGGAGCTGTTTTTT.

In nucleotides, the CDR3 is TGTGCCACCAGCGACCGGGACAGTAATGAAAAACTGTTTTTT. As protein: CATSDRDSNEKLFF. The chain combines TRBV15 with TRBJ1-4, with 7 bases aligning to TRBD1. CDR3 length equals 14 residues. Germline CDR1 LNHNV, CDR2 YYDKDF (reference sequence). The ends lost 5 bases at V and 4 bases at J; junction bases unmatched: 4.